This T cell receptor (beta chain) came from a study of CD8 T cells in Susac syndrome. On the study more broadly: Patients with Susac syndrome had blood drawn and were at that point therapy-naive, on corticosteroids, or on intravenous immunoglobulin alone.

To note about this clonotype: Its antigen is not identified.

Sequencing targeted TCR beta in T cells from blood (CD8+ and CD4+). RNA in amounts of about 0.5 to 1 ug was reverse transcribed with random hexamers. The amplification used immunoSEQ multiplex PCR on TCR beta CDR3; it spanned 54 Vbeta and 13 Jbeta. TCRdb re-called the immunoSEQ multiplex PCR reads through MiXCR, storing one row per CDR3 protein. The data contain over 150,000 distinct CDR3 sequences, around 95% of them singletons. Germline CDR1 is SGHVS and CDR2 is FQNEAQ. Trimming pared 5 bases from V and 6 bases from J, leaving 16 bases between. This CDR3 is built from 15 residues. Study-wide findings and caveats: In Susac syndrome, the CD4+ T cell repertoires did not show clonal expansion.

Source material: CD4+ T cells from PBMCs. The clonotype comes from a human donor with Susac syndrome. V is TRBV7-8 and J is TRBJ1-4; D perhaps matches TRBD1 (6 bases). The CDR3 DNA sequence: TGTGCCAGCAGCCGGGATGGCAGGGGTGATGAAAAACTGTTTTTT. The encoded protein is CASSRDGRGDEKLFF.